These T cell receptor beta chains were read from a single sample in a study of post-analysis software for immune sequencing data. TCRdb called the PCR reads again in MiXCR, with one record for every CDR3 protein. The sample yields more than 500,000 distinct CDR3 sequences, about a third seen once. The sample was blood. The receptor set was obtained from a girl aged 2-17 years with multiple sclerosis. The CDR3 runs from the conserved cysteine through the conserved F or W. The D gene is left open where the match is weak. The listing skips clone size in some rows; elsewhere it reads once, few, many or a size class.

V	size	J	D	DNA	CDR3
TRBV12-3/TRBV12-4	few	TRBJ1-6	TRBD1	TGTGCCAGCAGATCTCAACAGGGGGCGGATTCACCCCTCCACTTT	CASRSQQGADSPLHF
TRBV20-1	-	TRBJ2-7	-	TGCAGTGCACGTCCGCCAGGTATGAGCTCCTACGAGCAGTACTTC	CSARPPGMSSYEQYF
TRBV28	-	TRBJ1-2	-	TGTGCCAGCAGTCCGGCCGGCAGGGCTCTCTCCTATGGCTACACCTTC	CASSPAGRALSYGYTF
TRBV5-1	few	TRBJ1-1	TRBD1	TGCGCCAGCAGCTCCGGACAGGGGAGGGCCGTGGGCACTGAAGCTTTCTTT	CASSSGQGRAVGTEAFF
TRBV20-1	-	TRBJ1-6	-	TGCACTGCTAGAGAAAGGGCCGATAATTCACCCCTCCACTTT	CTARERADNSPLHF
TRBV11-2	-	TRBJ1-5	-	TGTGCCAGCAGCTTAGGGGGGTCGGGCAATCAGCCCCAGCATTTT	CASSLGGSGNQPQHF
TRBV7-9	-	TRBJ1-1	-	TGTGCCAGCAGCTTATCACTATCTGAAGCTTTCTTT	CASSLSLSEAFF
TRBV6-5	-	TRBJ1-5	-	TGTGCCAGCAGCGACAGTAGCAATCAGCCCCAGCATTTT	CASSDSSNQPQHF
TRBV20-1	-	TRBJ1-6	-	TGCAGTGGGGACCCAGGTAGCTCCTATAATTCACCCCTCCACTTT	CSGDPGSSYNSPLHF
TRBV15	few	TRBJ1-6	-	TGTGCCACCAGCAGAGAGGCAGGGATCCATTCACCCCTCCACTTT	CATSREAGIHSPLHF
TRBV20-1	many	TRBJ2-5	-	TGCAGTGCCCGAGAACCGACTAGGGGGGAGACCCAGTACTTC	CSAREPTRGETQYF
TRBV20-1	-	TRBJ1-2	-	TGTAGTGCTAGGAAGGGCCTACTCTATGGCTACACCTTC	CSARKGLLYGYTF
TRBV20-1	-	TRBJ2-4	TRBD2	TGCAGTGCGCATCTAGCGGGAGCCAAAAACATTCAGTACTTC	CSAHLAGAKNIQYF
TRBV7-2	-	TRBJ2-5	-	TGTGCCAGCAGCTTTCGGTGGGGAGAGACCCAGTACTTC	CASSFRWGETQYF
TRBV7-2	many	TRBJ2-6	-	TGTGCCAGCAGCTTGGACCCCGTGCAGGCTAGCTCTGGGGCCAACGTCCTGACTTTC	CASSLDPVQASSGANVLTF
TRBV24-1	-	TRBJ2-1	-	TGTGCCACCAGCGCACAGGGTGTAGGGGACGAGCAGTTCTTC	CATSAQGVGDEQFF
TRBV13	-	TRBJ1-2	TRBD1	TGTGCCAGCAGCGCCCGGACAGGGGGACGGGGCTACACCTTC	CASSARTGGRGYTF
TRBV29-1	few	TRBJ2-1	-	TGCAGCGTTGAACGGGTTTACAATGAGCAGTTCTTC	CSVERVYNEQFF
TRBV7-3	-	TRBJ2-1	-	TGTGCCAGCAGCTCAGATAGGCTGGGCGAGCAGTTCTTC	CASSSDRLGEQFF
TRBV4-1	-	TRBJ1-1	TRBD1	TGCGCCGGCAGCCTGGGACAGGGTTACACTGAAGCTTTCTTT	CAGSLGQGYTEAFF
TRBV4-1	few	TRBJ2-1	-	TGCGCCAGCAGCCAACACCTACTAGGAGGGGCCAATGAGCAGTTCTTC	CASSQHLLGGANEQFF
TRBV7-2	few	TRBJ2-3	-	TGTGCCAGCAGCTTAGGCGGGACCGTCAACACAGATACGCAGTATTTT	CASSLGGTVNTDTQYF
TRBV7-2	-	TRBJ2-7	-	TGTGCCAGCAGCTTTATGGCAGGGGCCTACGAGCAGTACTTC	CASSFMAGAYEQYF
TRBV13	-	TRBJ2-7	TRBD1	TGTGCCAGCAGCTTAGAAGGGACAGGGGGCGACTACGAGCAGTACTTC	CASSLEGTGGDYEQYF
TRBV29-1	-	TRBJ1-2	-	TGCAGCGTTCTTGGCGGGGGTCCTAACTTTGGCTACACCTTC	CSVLGGGPNFGYTF
TRBV6-1	few	TRBJ1-1	-	TGTGCCAGCAGTGAAGCGCGTCAGGCTGAAGCTTTCTTT	CASSEARQAEAFF
TRBV7-9	-	TRBJ2-5	TRBD1	TGTGCCAGCAGCAAAGTGACAGGGAGTCAAGAGACCCAGTACTTC	CASSKVTGSQETQYF
TRBV27	few	TRBJ2-5	-	TGTGCCAGCAGTTTATCGGGTTTACAGACCCAGTACTTC	CASSLSGLQTQYF
TRBV5-5	few	TRBJ1-4	-	TGTGCCAGCAGCTTCGCAGGGGCTGTGACTAATGAAAAACTGTTTTTT	CASSFAGAVTNEKLFF
TRBV12-3/TRBV12-4	few	TRBJ2-1	TRBD2	TGTGCCACGGCGGGGGTCCTCTACAATGAGCAGTTCTTC	CATAGVLYNEQFF
TRBV3-1	-	TRBJ2-1	TRBD2	TGTGCCAGCAGGAGGACTAGCGGGGGCCCAATGGATGAGCAGTTCTTC	CASRRTSGGPMDEQFF
TRBV20-1	few	TRBJ2-6	-	TGCAGTGCTAGGGGGAGAGGAGGCTCTGGGGCCAACGTCCTGACTTTC	CSARGRGGSGANVLTF
TRBV6-5	-	TRBJ2-6	-	TGTGCCAGCAGCCGGGACAATGGGGCCAACGTCCTGACTTTC	CASSRDNGANVLTF
TRBV28	few	TRBJ1-2	-	TGTGCCAGCACCGCGGGGGACTATGGCTACACCTTC	CASTAGDYGYTF
TRBV7-9	-	TRBJ1-2	-	TGTGCCAGCAGCATCGACAGTTATGGCTACACCTTC	CASSIDSYGYTF
TRBV12-3/TRBV12-4	-	TRBJ1-4	-	TGTGCCAGCAGCTCTCAGGGTGATGAAAAACTGTTTTTT	CASSSQGDEKLFF
TRBV11-2	-	TRBJ1-4	-	TGTGCCAGCAGCCCCGAGGTAGGGGCGGCCTGGACTAATGAAAAACTGTTTTTT	CASSPEVGAAWTNEKLFF
TRBV11-2	few	TRBJ1-5	-	TGTGCCAGCAGCGCCCGGACAGACAGTCAGCCCCAGCATTTT	CASSARTDSQPQHF
TRBV12-3/TRBV12-4	-	TRBJ2-3	-	TGTGCCAGCAGTTTTTCCACGGGAGTTGGCACAGATATGCAGTATTTT	CASSFSTGVGTDMQYF
TRBV4-1	-	TRBJ2-2	-	TGCGCCAGCAGCCCCATGGGGTTTCAAGGCACCGGGGAGCTGTTTTTT	CASSPMGFQGTGELFF
TRBV29-1	few	TRBJ1-2	-	TGCAGCGTTGTTGGAGGGGGAATGAACTATGGCTACACCTTC	CSVVGGGMNYGYTF
TRBV20-1	once	TRBJ2-7	TRBD2	TGCAGTCTCCCGGGACTAGCGGGGGGGCTCTACGAGCAGTACTTC	CSLPGLAGGLYEQYF
TRBV6-1	-	TRBJ1-6	-	TGTGCCAGCGGGCCTCGAAACTATAATTCACCCCTCCACTTT	CASGPRNYNSPLHF
TRBV4-1	-	TRBJ1-2	-	TGCGCCAGCAGCCAAGATCGTGGGGCCCCCATAATTTACGGCTACACCTTC	CASSQDRGAPIIYGYTF
TRBV6-5	-	TRBJ2-3	-	TGTGCCAGCAGTAGGGACGCATTAGCAGATACGCAGTATTTT	CASSRDALADTQYF
TRBV4-1	-	TRBJ1-4	TRBD1	TGCGCCAGCAGCCGGGACGGGACAGATAATGAAAAACTGTTTTTT	CASSRDGTDNEKLFF
TRBV27	few	TRBJ1-2	-	TGTGCCAGCACCTCCCTGCCCCCCCAGGGAATGCGGGAGGGCTACACCTTC	CASTSLPPQGMREGYTF
TRBV5-6	few	TRBJ2-3	-	TGTGCCAGCAGTATCGGGGGTGCTCGGCTCGCAGATACGCAGTATTTT	CASSIGGARLADTQYF
TRBV19	-	TRBJ1-1	-	TGTGCCAGCAGTATAGGTTGGAGCACTGAAGCTTTCTTT	CASSIGWSTEAFF
TRBV28	few	TRBJ2-3	-	TGTGCCAGCAGTTTATTTCTCGTCCGGAAGGGGGGAAGCACAGATACGCAGTATTTT	CASSLFLVRKGGSTDTQYF
TRBV20-1	few	TRBJ2-1	-	TGCAGTGCTAGAGATAGGACCAGACATAATCATGAGCAGTTCTTC	CSARDRTRHNHEQFF
TRBV3-1	few	TRBJ2-7	-	TGTGCCAGCAGCCAAGATATCCATCCTAGAGGCGAGCAGTACTTC	CASSQDIHPRGEQYF
TRBV6-5	once	TRBJ2-1	-	TGTGCCAGCAGTCGCGACGGAAGAGGGGCCGGTGAGCAGTTCTTC	CASSRDGRGAGEQFF
TRBV18	-	TRBJ1-2	TRBD1	TGTGCCAGCTCACCAGGGACAGCCGAGGGCTATGGCTACACCTTC	CASSPGTAEGYGYTF
TRBV29-1	-	TRBJ1-1	-	TGCAGCGTTGATGGAAGGAGGAGAGAAGCTTTCTTT	CSVDGRRREAFF
TRBV6-5	-	TRBJ2-2	-	TGTGCCACCAAGCAGATAATAGCGGAGATCACCGGGGAGCTGTTTTTT	CATKQIIAEITGELFF
TRBV7-9	few	TRBJ2-5	-	TGTGCCAGCAGCCCTCTTCCCAGGGTCGGCCAAGAGACCCAGTACTTC	CASSPLPRVGQETQYF
TRBV12-3/TRBV12-4	-	TRBJ2-5	-	TGTGCCAGCAGTTCAGGGAAGACCCAGTACTTC	CASSSGKTQYF
TRBV29-1	-	TRBJ2-6	-	TGCAGCGTTTGCATACAGGGCTCTGGGGCCAACGTCCTGACTTTC	CSVCIQGSGANVLTF